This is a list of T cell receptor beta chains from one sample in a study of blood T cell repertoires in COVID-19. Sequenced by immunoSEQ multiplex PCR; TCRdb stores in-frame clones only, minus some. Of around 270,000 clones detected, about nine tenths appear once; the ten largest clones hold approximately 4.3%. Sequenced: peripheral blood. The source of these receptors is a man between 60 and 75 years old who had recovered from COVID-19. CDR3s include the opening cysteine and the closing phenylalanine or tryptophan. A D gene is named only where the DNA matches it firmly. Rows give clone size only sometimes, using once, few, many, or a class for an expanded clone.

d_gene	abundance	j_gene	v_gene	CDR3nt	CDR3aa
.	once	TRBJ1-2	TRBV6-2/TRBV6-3	TGTGCCAGCAGTTACCCGCACTCTAACTATGGCTACACCTTC	CASSYPHSNYGYTF
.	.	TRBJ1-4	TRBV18	TGTGCCAGCGCGGCTAATGAAAAACTGTTTTTT	CASAANEKLFF
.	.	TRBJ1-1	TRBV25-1	TGTGCCAGCAGTGAATTCTCAATACAGGATGAAGCTTTCTTT	CASSEFSIQDEAFF
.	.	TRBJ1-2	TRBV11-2	TGTGCCAGCAGCTTAGATCGAAGAGACTATTATGGCTACACCTTC	CASSLDRRDYYGYTF
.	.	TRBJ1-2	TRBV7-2	TGTGCCAGCAGCTTAGTAGGGACGGGAGGTGGCTACACCTTC	CASSLVGTGGGYTF
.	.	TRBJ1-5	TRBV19	TGTGCCAGTAGTACGCCGGGACAAACCTATCAGCCCCAGCATTTT	CASSTPGQTYQPQHF
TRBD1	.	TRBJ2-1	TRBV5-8	TGTGCCAGCAGAACTACAGGGGACGAGCAGTTCTTC	CASRTTGDEQFF
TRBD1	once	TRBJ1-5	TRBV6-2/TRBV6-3	TGTGCCAGCAGTTATAGGCGACAGGGTTTTCAGCCCCAGCATTTT	CASSYRRQGFQPQHF
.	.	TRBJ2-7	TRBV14	TGTGCCAGCAGCCGAATGCCTAAGGACATTTTGAGCTCCTACGAGCAGTACTTC	CASSRMPKDILSSYEQYF
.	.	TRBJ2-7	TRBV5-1	TGCGCCAGCAGCTTGGGCGGCAGGGTGAGGTACGAGCAGTACTTC	CASSLGGRVRYEQYF
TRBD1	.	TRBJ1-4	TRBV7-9	TGTGCCAGCAGCTGGTCCCGGGACAGGGGGCGAGGAGAAAAACTGTTTTTT	CASSWSRDRGRGEKLFF
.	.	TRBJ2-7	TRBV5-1	TGCGCCAGCAGCTTAACCAGATTTTACGAGCAGTACTTC	CASSLTRFYEQYF
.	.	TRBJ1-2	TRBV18	TGTGCCAGCTCACCGGCGGAGATAAGGGGCTACACCTTC	CASSPAEIRGYTF
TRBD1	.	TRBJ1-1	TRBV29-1	TGCAGCGTTGTACAGGGGGCGTGGGTCACTGAAGCTTTCTTT	CSVVQGAWVTEAFF
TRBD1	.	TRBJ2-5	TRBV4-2	TGTGCCAGCAGCGCGTACAGGGGGGAAGAGACCCAGTACTTC	CASSAYRGEETQYF
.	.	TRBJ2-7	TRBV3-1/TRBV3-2	TGTGCCAGCAGCCAAGAAAGGGGTTACTCCTACGAGCAGTACTTC	CASSQERGYSYEQYF
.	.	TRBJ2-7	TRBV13	TGTGCCAGCAGCTTTACCAGGGTGTCCTACGAGCAGTACTTC	CASSFTRVSYEQYF
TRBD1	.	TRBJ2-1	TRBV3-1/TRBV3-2	TGTGCCAGCAGCCCCTGGACAGGAAGCTCCTACAATGAGCAGTTCTTC	CASSPWTGSSYNEQFF
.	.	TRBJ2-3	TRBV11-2	TGTGCCAGCAGCCTCGTGAGGGAAGGATATACGCAGTATTTT	CASSLVREGYTQYF
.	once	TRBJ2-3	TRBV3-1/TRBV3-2	TGTGCCAGCAGCTGGCTAGCGGATACGCAGTATTTT	CASSWLADTQYF
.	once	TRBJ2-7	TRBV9	TGTGCCAGCAGCGTAGCTCCCCTTGCTAGCTCGATCGGAGAGCAGTACTTC	CASSVAPLASSIGEQYF
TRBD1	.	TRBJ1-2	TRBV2	TGTGCCAGCTCCGGGACAGGGACTGGCTACACCTTC	CASSGTGTGYTF
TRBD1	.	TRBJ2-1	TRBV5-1	TGCGCCAGCAGCTTGGCTCGGACAGGGGGTAATGAGCAGTTCTTC	CASSLARTGGNEQFF
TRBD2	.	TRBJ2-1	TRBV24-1	TGTGCCACCAGTGAGGCAGCGGGGGGCTCCTACAATGAGCAGTTCTTC	CATSEAAGGSYNEQFF
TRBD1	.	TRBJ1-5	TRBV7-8	TGTGCCAGCAGCCAAAGGACAGGGACGGGACTTAGCAATCAGCCCCAGCATTTT	CASSQRTGTGLSNQPQHF
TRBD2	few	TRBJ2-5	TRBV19	TGTGCCAGTAGTCTATGGACTAGCGGAGTTCAAGAGACCCAGTACTTC	CASSLWTSGVQETQYF
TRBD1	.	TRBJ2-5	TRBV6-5	TGTGCCAGCAGTAGGACAGGGGCGGTCCAAGAGACCCAGTACTTC	CASSRTGAVQETQYF
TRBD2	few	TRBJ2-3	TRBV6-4	TGTGCCAGCAGTGACTCGGCCGGGGGGGCGGATACGCAGTATTTT	CASSDSAGGADTQYF
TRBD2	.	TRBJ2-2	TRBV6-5	TGTGCCAGCAGTCCCCGGACTAGCCGCACCGGGGAGCTGTTTTTT	CASSPRTSRTGELFF
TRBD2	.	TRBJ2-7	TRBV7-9	TGTGCCAGCAGCTCCGGGACTACCGACTACGAGCAGTACTTC	CASSSGTTDYEQYF
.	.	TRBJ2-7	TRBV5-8	TGTGCCAGCAGCCTGGTGGTAGGACTGGCCCCTGAGCAGTACTTC	CASSLVVGLAPEQYF
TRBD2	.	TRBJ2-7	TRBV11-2	TGTGCCAGCAGCTTCAGCCTAGCGGACTCCTACGAGCAGTACTTC	CASSFSLADSYEQYF
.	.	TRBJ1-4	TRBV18	TGTGCCAGCTCAGGATACGGGGGGTCAAATGAAAAACTGTTTTTT	CASSGYGGSNEKLFF
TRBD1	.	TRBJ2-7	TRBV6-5	TGTGCCAGCAGCTCCGGGACAGAGTACGAGCAGTACTTC	CASSSGTEYEQYF
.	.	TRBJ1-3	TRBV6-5	TGTGCCAGCAGTTACAGGGCAGGGGCTGGAAACACCATATATTTT	CASSYRAGAGNTIYF
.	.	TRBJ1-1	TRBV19	TGTGCCAGTAGTATAGCCAGTTCGAACACTGAAGCTTTCTTT	CASSIASSNTEAFF
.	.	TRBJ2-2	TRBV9	TGTGCCAGCAGCGTCGGGAGCGCCGGGGAGCTGTTTTTT	CASSVGSAGELFF
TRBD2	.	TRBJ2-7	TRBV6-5	TGTGCCAGCAGTTACGAAACGGGACTAGTGCGGGAGCAGTACTTC	CASSYETGLVREQYF
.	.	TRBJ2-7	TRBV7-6	TGTGCCAGCAGCAACGAGGGTTTTCGATCCTCCTACGAGCAGTACTTC	CASSNEGFRSSYEQYF
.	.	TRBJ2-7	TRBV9	TGTGCCAGCAGCGTAGCGAGGCAGTACCAATCCTACGAGCAGTACTTC	CASSVARQYQSYEQYF
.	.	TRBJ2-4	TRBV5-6	TGTGCCAGCAGCACCGCCGGGACATCCAAAGTGGACATTCAGTACTTC	CASSTAGTSKVDIQYF
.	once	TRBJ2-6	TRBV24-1	TGTGCCACCAGTGACTCGGGACAAAGACCATCGGGGGCCAACGTCCTGACTTTC	CATSDSGQRPSGANVLTF
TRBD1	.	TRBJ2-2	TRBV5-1	TGCGCCAGCACCGGGACAGCGAACACCGGGGAGCTGTTTTTT	CASTGTANTGELFF
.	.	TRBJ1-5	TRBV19	TGTGCCAGTAGTATTCGCCAGGGAGGTCAGCCCCAGCATTTT	CASSIRQGGQPQHF